This TCR beta chain came from a study of T-cell reconstitution after alpha-beta-depleted transplantation in children (dated by TCRdb to between 2015 and 2016). For the wider study: T-cell immune reconstitution after TCRalphabeta/CD19-depleted allogeneic hematopoietic cell transplantation in children was quantitatively tracked in the study by means of TCR repertoire profiling.

To note about this clonotype: No cognate antigen has been identified for it. No base quality information exists; no much larger clone differs at one position.

Receptor amplification or capture employed PCR. These reads were obtained on an Illumina HiSeq 2500. To normalize quantification of the TCRbeta repertoire, the TCR libraries were built with molecular barcoding that relied on unique molecular identifiers. TCRdb trimmed the raw reads at Q25, called clones with MiXCR and kept productive beta chains. CDR3 protein sequences are deduplicated, and each keeps its most common genes and DNA. The sample table records around 240,000 distinct CDR3 sequences; 9% to 10% of these occur just once. The ten largest clonotypes hold 5% to 6% of the sample. Reading the germline V gene gives CDR1 SGHRS and CDR2 YFSETQ. V drops 4 bases and J drops 4 bases, leaving 18 bases in between. Including cysteine and phenylalanine, the CDR3 has 16 amino acids. CDR3 DNA is the only sequence kept; it has 48 bases, read in frame from the first base.

Sequencing was performed on PBMCs from the stem cell graft donor, taken from the stem cell graft. The chain is made from TRBV5-1 and TRBJ1-3, with TRBD1 tentatively as D gene (5 bases match). The TCR originated in a human donor who donated a stem cell graft to a child with SCID. The nucleotide sequence reads TGCGCCAGCAGCGGGGGAATGGGCGCGCCGGGAAACACCATATATTTT. It encodes CASSGGMGAPGNTIYF. This CDR3, with the reference TRBV5-1 and TRBJ1-3 proteins standing in past its ends, gives the full variable domain KAGVTQTPRYLIKTRGQQVTLSCSPISGHRSVSWYQQTPGQGLQFLFEYFSETQRNKGNFPGRFSGRQFSNSRSEMNVSTLELGDSALYLCASSGGMGAPGNTIYFGEGSWLTVV.